This TCR beta chain was recorded in a study of T cell responses to AZD1222 COVID-19 vaccine (dated by TCRdb to about 2021). Broadly, across the study: A total of just over 230 trial participants underwent TCR sequencing, of whom roughly 210 received two doses of AZD1222 and roughly 25 received two doses of the MenACWY control vaccine. Trial participants were enrolled by age into subgroups of 18-55, 56-69 and 70-plus years, and around 140, 26 and 57 TCR-sequenced participants, respectively, were included in these subgroups.

On the study overall, not on this receptor specifically: Most participants were white British and females outnumbered males, and the authors suggested that clonal diversity may have been underestimated. Because no day 14 peak-response samples were available, repertoires were characterized only after the peak T cell response. The 56-69-year group was small, and its depth increase did not reach significance, likely because of low power. Nearly half of unique spike-specific TCRs reportedly recognized epitopes outside regions mutated in the B.1.351 and B.1.1.7 variants. The whole spike protein was spanned by vaccine-associated CD4 TCRs, and dominant responses were seen in regions 160-218 and 743-854. After two AZD1222 doses, both the breadth and the depth of spike-specific TCRs were significantly higher than at day 0 and than in MenACWY recipients. Conclusions about previously exposed vaccinees are limited, since just a handful of AZD1222 recipients were seropositive for SARS-CoV-2 at baseline.

Regarding this clone: What this receptor recognizes is not known. Base qualities were left out, and no much larger clone turns up one base away.

The CDR3 regions of human TCRbeta chains were analyzed by immunosequencing. In the paper's pipeline: Repertoire TCRs were checked for matches against a reference library of SARS-CoV-2-specific TCRs that had been generated using the MIRA antigen-specificity platform. Breadth was defined as the fraction of unique TCRs that were SARS-CoV-2-associated, and depth was defined as the fraction of total T cells that were SARS-CoV-2-associated. Each spike-specific TCR was assigned to its reactive spike region and to a CD4 or CD8 class using the MIRA data. Log10-transformed breadth and depth values were compared by one-way ANOVA with Sidak's multiple comparisons tests. TCRdb retrieved this table from immuneACCESS and kept in-frame rearrangements only. Not all clones are present; in checked studies, unresolved V genes account for under half, and no reason is known for the remainder. The V and J calls and clone size are taken from that table; D and trimming were inferred from the DNA. A total of tens of thousands of clones appear in this sample, 70% to 90% of them only once. The ten most abundant clones make up over 10% of the sample.

Trimming costs V 5 bases and J 0 bases, and their ends lie 15 bases apart. The germline V gene yields SGHTA for CDR1 and FQGTGA for CDR2. Spanning cysteine to phenylalanine, the CDR3 consists of 16 amino acids. The sequence is cut down to CDR3 DNA, 48 bases in frame from base 1. This specimen's time point label, interpreted: about 28 days (+/-7) after the second vaccine dose. AZD1222 recipients given second doses at about 4 weeks or at about 12 weeks were pooled, since spike-specific TCR depth and breadth were not found to differ between the two schedules. Samples from vaccinated people were obtained from the UK trials COV001 and COV002, which included a single-blind randomized controlled phase 2/3 trial of AZD1222 (ChAdOx1 nCoV-19) in healthy adults. For TCRbeta chain sequencing, PBMC samples from trial participants were taken at day 0 and at day 28 after the second dose.

The origin of this receptor is an adult who received the AZD1222 COVID-19 vaccine. The rearrangement joined TRBV7-3 to TRBJ2-3, and perhaps TRBD2 as D gene, on 6 matching bases. The input for sequencing was peripheral blood, taken 28 days after the second AZD1222 dose. The CDR3 protein sequence reads: CASSPERVTSTDTQYF. The DNA sequence is given as TGTGCCAGCAGCCCCGAGCGGGTCACTAGCACAGATACGCAGTATTTT.